The rows below give T cell receptor beta chains drawn from one sample of a study of long-term antiretroviral therapy in people with HIV. This table comes from immunoSEQ multiplex PCR, and its TCRdb copy is limited to in-frame clones, with some not included. The sample lists over 30,000 clones, 86% occurring once. The source material was unsorted PBMCs, sampled 1.2 years after starting antiretroviral therapy. The receptors come from a woman between 50 and 59 years old with HIV. The CDR3 runs from the conserved cysteine through the conserved F or W. The order of the fields is J gene, D gene, clone size, V gene, CDR3 DNA, CDR3 protein. A D gene is named only where the DNA matches it firmly. The size of a clone is reported for some rows only, either as once, few or many, or as a class for expanded clones.

J: TRBJ1-5
D: .
size: .
V: TRBV27
DNA: TGTGCCAGCAGTTGGGGGAGCAATCAGCCCCAGCATTTT
CDR3: CASSWGSNQPQHF

J: TRBJ2-1
D: TRBD2
size: .
V: TRBV4-1
DNA: TGCGCCAGCAGCCCCGGGACTAGCGGGGGGGTGAATGAGCAGTTCTTC
CDR3: CASSPGTSGGVNEQFF

J: TRBJ2-3
D: TRBD1
size: .
V: TRBV30
DNA: TGTGCCTGGAGCCCAGGACAGGGCACAGATACGCAGTATTTT
CDR3: CAWSPGQGTDTQYF

J: TRBJ1-1
D: TRBD1
size: .
V: TRBV2
DNA: TGTGCCAGCAGTGATTTGGGACAGGGGTGGTCGGCTTTCTTT
CDR3: CASSDLGQGWSAFF

J: TRBJ2-1
D: TRBD1
size: .
V: TRBV18
DNA: TGTGCCAGCTCACCCACCGACAGGGCCACCTACAATGAGCAGTTCTTC
CDR3: CASSPTDRATYNEQFF

J: TRBJ1-2
D: .
size: once
V: TRBV27
DNA: TGTGCCAGCGGGTGGGCCCGGGATGGCTACACCTTC
CDR3: CASGWARDGYTF

J: TRBJ2-5
D: TRBD2
size: .
V: TRBV18
DNA: TGTGCCAGCTCACCGGAACTAGCGGGGGGAGAGACCCAGTACTTC
CDR3: CASSPELAGGETQYF

J: TRBJ1-2
D: .
size: .
V: TRBV4-3
DNA: TGCGCCAGCAGCCAAGACAGTGCTAACTATGGCTACACCTTC
CDR3: CASSQDSANYGYTF

J: TRBJ2-7
D: TRBD2
size: .
V: TRBV4-2
DNA: TGTGCCAGCAGCGTTACTAGCGGGGGGGCCGGTTACGAGCAGTACTTC
CDR3: CASSVTSGGAGYEQYF

J: TRBJ2-7
D: TRBD1
size: .
V: TRBV2
DNA: TGTGCCAGCACCAGCCCTGGAAGACAGGGGGACGAGCAGTACTTC
CDR3: CASTSPGRQGDEQYF

J: TRBJ2-3
D: TRBD2
size: .
V: TRBV5-4
DNA: TGTGCCAGCAGCTTTTCCCAGCGGGGTACCCCAGATACGCAGTATTTT
CDR3: CASSFSQRGTPDTQYF

J: TRBJ1-3
D: .
size: once
V: TRBV6-5
DNA: TGTGCCAGCAGTCCAGACAGGTTCTCTGGAAACACCATATATTTT
CDR3: CASSPDRFSGNTIYF

J: TRBJ1-2
D: .
size: .
V: TRBV4-1
DNA: TGCGCCAGCAGCCACCCAAAGGGAGTCAGATATGGCTACACCTTC
CDR3: CASSHPKGVRYGYTF

J: TRBJ1-1
D: .
size: few
V: TRBV11-2
DNA: TGTGCCAGCAGCTTTTCCGACAGCACCAACACTGAAGCTTTCTTT
CDR3: CASSFSDSTNTEAFF

J: TRBJ2-7
D: TRBD2
size: once
V: TRBV5-1
DNA: TGCGCCAGCAGCCCCACCGGGACTACCACCCACGAGCAGTACTTC
CDR3: CASSPTGTTTHEQYF

J: TRBJ1-3
D: TRBD1
size: .
V: TRBV7-8
DNA: TGTGCCAGCAGCGGTCCCGGGACAGACAAACCTGGAAACACCATATATTTT
CDR3: CASSGPGTDKPGNTIYF

J: TRBJ1-6
D: .
size: .
V: TRBV30
DNA: TGTGCCTGGAAGCTACAGGGATCCTATAATTCACCCCTCCACTTT
CDR3: CAWKLQGSYNSPLHF

J: TRBJ1-1
D: .
size: .
V: TRBV4-1
DNA: TGCGCCAGCAGCCAAGTTAATCACCAGAACACTGAAGCTTTCTTT
CDR3: CASSQVNHQNTEAFF

J: TRBJ2-1
D: .
size: .
V: TRBV6-4
DNA: TGTGCCAGCAGCGATAAGGGGGGGGACTACAATGAGCAGTTCTTC
CDR3: CASSDKGGDYNEQFF

J: TRBJ1-1
D: .
size: .
V: TRBV11-3
DNA: TGTGCCAGCAGCTTAGGACGATGGACTGAAGCTTTCTTT
CDR3: CASSLGRWTEAFF

J: TRBJ2-2
D: .
size: .
V: TRBV7-3
DNA: TGTGCCAGCAGCTTACCAGGGGGGCGGAACACCGGGGAGCTGTTTTTT
CDR3: CASSLPGGRNTGELFF

J: TRBJ2-3
D: TRBD2
size: .
V: TRBV7-8
DNA: TGTGCCAGCAGCTTTATGGGATGGCGGGGGAGCACAGATACGCAGTATTTT
CDR3: CASSFMGWRGSTDTQYF

J: TRBJ2-2
D: TRBD1
size: .
V: TRBV27
DNA: TGTGCCACCGCAGGGACAGAGAACACCGGGGAGCTGTTTTTT
CDR3: CATAGTENTGELFF

J: TRBJ2-3
D: TRBD1
size: .
V: TRBV10-3
DNA: TGTGCCATCAGTGATGCAGGGGGCGAGGTCTCAGATACGCAGTATTTT
CDR3: CAISDAGGEVSDTQYF

J: TRBJ1-1
D: TRBD1
size: .
V: TRBV6-5
DNA: TGTGCCAGCAGCCGGACAGGGGCCAGTGAAGCTTTCTTT
CDR3: CASSRTGASEAFF

J: TRBJ1-1
D: .
size: .
V: TRBV6-5
DNA: TGTGCCAGCAGTTACGGGGGCTTCCGCAGGGACACTGAAGCTTTCTTT
CDR3: CASSYGGFRRDTEAFF

J: TRBJ2-3
D: TRBD2
size: .
V: TRBV19
DNA: TGTGCCAGTAGTATCCGGGGGGGGATAGATACGCAGTATTTT
CDR3: CASSIRGGIDTQYF

J: TRBJ2-6
D: .
size: .
V: TRBV9
DNA: TGTGCCAGCAGCGTTACAGACTCTGGGGCCAACGTCCTGACTTTC
CDR3: CASSVTDSGANVLTF

J: TRBJ1-5
D: TRBD1
size: .
V: TRBV4-2
DNA: TGTGCCAGCAGCCAACGAACAGGGGATCAGCCCCAGCATTTT
CDR3: CASSQRTGDQPQHF

J: TRBJ2-5
D: TRBD2
size: .
V: TRBV7-8
DNA: TGTGCCAGCAGCTTATTGTCTAGCGGGGGGCAAGAGACCCAGTACTTC
CDR3: CASSLLSSGGQETQYF

J: TRBJ1-6
D: TRBD1
size: .
V: TRBV7-9
DNA: TGTGCCAGCAGCTTAGGTCCACAGGGGGCTTCACCCCTCCACTTT
CDR3: CASSLGPQGASPLHF

J: TRBJ2-1
D: .
size: .
V: TRBV11-2
DNA: TGTGCCAGCAGCCCGGGGGACTCAGCCTACAATGAGCAGTTCTTC
CDR3: CASSPGDSAYNEQFF

J: TRBJ1-5
D: TRBD1
size: few
V: TRBV7-9
DNA: TGTGCCAGCAGCCGGGACAGCTCCAATCAGCCCCAGCATTTT
CDR3: CASSRDSSNQPQHF

J: TRBJ2-1
D: TRBD2
size: .
V: TRBV6-6
DNA: TGTGCCAGCAGCGGACTAGCGGGGCGCAATGAGCAGTTCTTC
CDR3: CASSGLAGRNEQFF

J: TRBJ1-6
D: .
size: .
V: TRBV6-5
DNA: TGTGCCAGCAGTTACTCGGCCAACAGGCCCCTCTCACCCCTCCACTTT
CDR3: CASSYSANRPLSPLHF